These 7 T cell receptor beta chains came from one sample sequenced in a study of blood T cell repertoires in COVID-19. Sequencing used immunoSEQ multiplex PCR; TCRdb keeps in-frame clones, though not all of them. The table includes 100,000 to 150,000 clones, roughly 90% detected once. Sequencing was done on a sample of peripheral blood. Source of these receptors: a man aged 50 or older with acute or convalescent COVID-19.

The chain combines TRBV30 with TRBJ1-5; D unclear. The CDR3 is 12 residues long. Germline V gene data show CDR1 as GTSNPN and CDR2 as SVGIG (reference sequence). V shed 0 bases and J shed 9 bases, with 9 bases lying between them. CDR3 DNA: TGTGCCTGGAGTGTACGGGAAGGGCCCCAGCATTTT. Its protein product is CAWSVREGPQHF.

The chain employs TRBV9 and TRBJ2-1, with 12 bases fitting TRBD2. The CDR3 sequence is 16 residues long. The V and J ends lost 0 bases and 8 bases, in that order; junction bases with no gene match: 6. Germline V gives CDR1 SGDLS, CDR2 YYNGEE. CDR3 protein: CASSVEETSGSDEQFF. The CDR3 nucleotides are TGTGCCAGCAGCGTAGAAGAGACTAGCGGGAGCGATGAGCAGTTCTTC.

This sequence joins TRBV6-5 and TRBJ1-2; D might be TRBD1 (6 bases). The length of the CDR3 is 13 residues. Deletions cut 5 bases from V and 2 bases from J, with 9 bases between. Germline assignment: CDR1 MNHEY and CDR2 SVGAGI. This chain's CDR3 is CASSRTENYGYTF. In nucleotides, the CDR3 is TGTGCCAGCAGTCGGACAGAAAACTATGGCTACACCTTC.

The V gene is TRBV7-9, the J gene TRBJ2-7, with TRBD1 matching over 10 bases. This CDR3 spans 14 amino acids. Germline values: CDR1 SEHNR, CDR2 FQNEAQ (reference sequence). Losses at the gene ends were 5 bases for V and 6 bases for J; bases not matched to a gene: 7. CDR3 amino acids: CASSRQGASGEQYF. CDR3 bases: TGTGCCAGCAGCCGACAGGGGGCATCGGGCGAGCAGTACTTC.

The V call is TRBV9, the J call TRBJ2-3; TRBD1 matches 7 bases. Germline CDR1 SGDLS, CDR2 YYNGEE. Unmatched junction bases numbered 7, after V lost 4 bases and J lost 2 bases. This CDR3 has 15 residues. In DNA, the CDR3 is TGTGCCAGCAGCACTTCCGGGACAGTCACAGATACGCAGTATTTT. Its protein product is CASSTSGTVTDTQYF.

The gene calls are TRBV3-1 (or the pseudogene TRBV3-2) and TRBJ1-6; TRBD1 might be the D (5 bases). V lost 0 bases and J 6 bases, leaving 12 bases between the germline ends. The CDR3 extends over 16 amino acids. Germline CDR1 LGHDT, CDR2 YNNKEL (reference sequence). The CDR3 nucleotides read TGTGCCAGCAGCCAAGACATCGGGGGGAGTAATTCACCCCTCCACTTT. Its protein is CASSQDIGGSNSPLHF.

The rearrangement uses TRBV6-5 and TRBJ2-5; TRBD1 matches at 9 bases. This CDR3 has 13 residues. V dropped 4 bases and J dropped 7; count of bases not matched to a gene: 4. Germline loops: CDR1 MNHEY, CDR2 SVGAGI. CDR3 in amino acids: CASSLGQGWTQYF. The CDR3 coding sequence is TGTGCCAGCAGTTTGGGACAGGGATGGACCCAGTACTTC.